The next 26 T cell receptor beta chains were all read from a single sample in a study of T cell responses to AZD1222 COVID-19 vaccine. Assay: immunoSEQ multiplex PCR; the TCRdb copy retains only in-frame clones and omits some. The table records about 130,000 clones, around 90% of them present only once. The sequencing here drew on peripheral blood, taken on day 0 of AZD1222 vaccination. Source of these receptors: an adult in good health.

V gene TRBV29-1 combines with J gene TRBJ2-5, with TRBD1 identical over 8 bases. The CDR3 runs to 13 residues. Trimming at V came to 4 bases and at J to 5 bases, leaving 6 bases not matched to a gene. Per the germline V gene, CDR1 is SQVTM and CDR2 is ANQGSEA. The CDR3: CSVGPTGDETQYF. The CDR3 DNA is TGCAGCGTTGGGCCGACAGGGGATGAGACCCAGTACTTC.

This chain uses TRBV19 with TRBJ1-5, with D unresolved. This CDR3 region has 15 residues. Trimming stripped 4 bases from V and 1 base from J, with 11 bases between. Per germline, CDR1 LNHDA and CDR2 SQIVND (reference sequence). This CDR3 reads CASSRRRISNQPQHF. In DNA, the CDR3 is TGTGCCAGTAGTAGACGGCGAATAAGCAATCAGCCCCAGCATTTT.

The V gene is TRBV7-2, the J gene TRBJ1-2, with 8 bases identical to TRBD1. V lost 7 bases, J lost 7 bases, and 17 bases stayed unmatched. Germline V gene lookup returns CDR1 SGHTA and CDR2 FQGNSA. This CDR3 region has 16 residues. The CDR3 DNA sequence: TGTGCCAGCACCGAATCACGGACAGGGCTTATGGGTGGCTACACCTTC. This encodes CASTESRTGLMGGYTF.

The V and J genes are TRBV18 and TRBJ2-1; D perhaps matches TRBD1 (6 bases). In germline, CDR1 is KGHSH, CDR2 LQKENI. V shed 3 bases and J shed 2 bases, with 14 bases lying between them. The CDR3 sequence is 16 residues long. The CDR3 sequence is CASSPAVAGAYNEQFF. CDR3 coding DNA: TGTGCCAGCTCACCCGCTGTGGCAGGGGCCTACAATGAGCAGTTCTTC. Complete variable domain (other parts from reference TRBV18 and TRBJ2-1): NAGVMQNPRHLVRRRGQEARLRCSPMKGHSHVYWYRQLPEEGLKFMVYLQKENIIDESGMPKERFSAEFPKEGPSILRIQQVVRGDSAAYFCASSPAVAGAYNEQFFGPGTRLTVL.

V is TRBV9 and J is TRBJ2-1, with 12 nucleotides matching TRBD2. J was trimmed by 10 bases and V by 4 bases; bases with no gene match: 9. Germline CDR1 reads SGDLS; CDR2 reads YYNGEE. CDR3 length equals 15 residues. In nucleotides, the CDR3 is TGTGCCAGCAGCCCTTCTAGCGGGAGGGCAGAGGAGCAGTTCTTC. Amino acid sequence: CASSPSSGRAEEQFF. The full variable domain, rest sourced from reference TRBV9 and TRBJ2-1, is DSGVTQTPKHLITATGQRVTLRCSPRSGDLSVYWYQQSLDQGLQFLIQYYNGEERAKGNILERFSAQQFPDLHSELNLSSLELGDSALYFCASSPSSGRAEEQFFGPGTRLTVL.

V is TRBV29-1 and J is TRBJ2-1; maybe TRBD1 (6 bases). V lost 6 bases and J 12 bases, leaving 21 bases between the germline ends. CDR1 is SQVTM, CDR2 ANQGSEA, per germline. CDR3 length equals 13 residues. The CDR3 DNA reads TGCAGCGTGGTAGGGACATCGGTGGTCGGGCAGTTCTTC. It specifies CSVVGTSVVGQFF.

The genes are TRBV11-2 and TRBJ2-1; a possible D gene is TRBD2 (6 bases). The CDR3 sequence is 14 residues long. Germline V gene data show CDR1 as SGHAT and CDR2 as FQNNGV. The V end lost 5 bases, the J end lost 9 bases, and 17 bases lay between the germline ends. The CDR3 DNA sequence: TGTGCCAGCAGCCCTCCGGGACTTGTGGGTGAGCAGTTCTTC. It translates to CASSPPGLVGEQFF. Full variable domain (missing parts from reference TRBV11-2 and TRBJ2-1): EAGVAQSPRYKIIEKRQSVAFWCNPISGHATLYWYQQILGQGPKLLIQFQNNGVVDDSQLPKDRFSAERLKGVDSTLKIQPAKLEDSAVYLCASSPPGLVGEQFFGPGTRLTVL.

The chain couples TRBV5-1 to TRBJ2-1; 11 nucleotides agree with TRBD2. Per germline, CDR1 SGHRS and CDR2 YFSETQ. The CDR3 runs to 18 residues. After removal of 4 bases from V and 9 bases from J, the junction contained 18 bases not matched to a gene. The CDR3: CASSPPGRELAGDTEQFF. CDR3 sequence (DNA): TGCGCCAGCAGCCCCCCCGGGAGGGAACTAGCGGGAGACACTGAGCAGTTCTTC.

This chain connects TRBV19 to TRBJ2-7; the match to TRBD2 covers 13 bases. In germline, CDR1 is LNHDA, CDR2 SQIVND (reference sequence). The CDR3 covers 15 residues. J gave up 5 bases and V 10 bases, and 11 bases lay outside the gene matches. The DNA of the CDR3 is TGTGCCACCCCCGGTGGGACTAGCGGGATTAACGAGCAGTACTTC. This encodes CATPGGTSGINEQYF. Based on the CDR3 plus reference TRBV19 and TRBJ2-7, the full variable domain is DGGITQSPKYLFRKEGQNVTLSCEQNLNHDAMYWYRQDPGQGLRLIYYSQIVNDFQKGDIAEGYSVSREKKESFPLTVTSAQKNPTAFYLCATPGGTSGINEQYFGPGTRLTVT.

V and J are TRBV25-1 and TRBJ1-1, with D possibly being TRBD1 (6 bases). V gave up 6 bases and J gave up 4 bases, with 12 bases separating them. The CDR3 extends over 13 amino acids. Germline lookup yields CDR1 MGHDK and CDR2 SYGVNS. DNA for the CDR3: TGTGCCAGCAGGACATCAGGGGCCACTGAAGCTTTCTTT. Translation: CASRTSGATEAFF. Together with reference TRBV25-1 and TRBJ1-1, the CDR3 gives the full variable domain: EADIYQTPRYLVIGTGKKITLECSQTMGHDKMYWYQQDPGMELHLIHYSYGVNSTEKGDLSSESTVSRIRTEHFPLTLESARPSHTSQYLCASRTSGATEAFFGQGTRLTVV.

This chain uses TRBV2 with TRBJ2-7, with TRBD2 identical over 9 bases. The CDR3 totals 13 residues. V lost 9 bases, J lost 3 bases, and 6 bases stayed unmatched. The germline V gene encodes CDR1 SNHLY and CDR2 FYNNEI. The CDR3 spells CASRGSGSYEQYF. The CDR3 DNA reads TGTGCCAGTAGAGGTAGCGGGAGCTACGAGCAGTACTTC.

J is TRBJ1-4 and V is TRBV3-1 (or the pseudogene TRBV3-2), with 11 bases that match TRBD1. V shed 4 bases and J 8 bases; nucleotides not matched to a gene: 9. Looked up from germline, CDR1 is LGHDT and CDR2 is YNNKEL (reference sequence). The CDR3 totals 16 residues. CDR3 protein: CASSLLGGQGAEKLFF. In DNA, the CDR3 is TGTGCCAGCAGCCTACTTGGCGGACAGGGGGCCGAAAAACTGTTTTTT.

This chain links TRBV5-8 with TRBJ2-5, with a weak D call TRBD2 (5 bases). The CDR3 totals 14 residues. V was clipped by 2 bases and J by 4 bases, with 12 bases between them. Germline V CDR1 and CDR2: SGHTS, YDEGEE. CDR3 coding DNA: TGTGCCAGCAGCTTATTCGAGGGCGCAGAGACCCAGTACTTC. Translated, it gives CASSLFEGAETQYF. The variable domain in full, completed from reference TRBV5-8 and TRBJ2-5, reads EAGVTQSPTHLIKTRGQQATLRCSPISGHTSVYWYQQALGLGLQFLLWYDEGEERNRGNFPPRFSGRQFPNYSSELNVNALELEDSALYLCASSLFEGAETQYFGPGTRLLVL.

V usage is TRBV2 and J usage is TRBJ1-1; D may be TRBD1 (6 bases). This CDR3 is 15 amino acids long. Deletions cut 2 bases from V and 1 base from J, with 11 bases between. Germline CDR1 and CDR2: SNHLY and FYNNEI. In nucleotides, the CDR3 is TGTGCCAGCAGTGAATGGGGACAAGCGAACACTGAAGCTTTCTTT. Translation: CASSEWGQANTEAFF.

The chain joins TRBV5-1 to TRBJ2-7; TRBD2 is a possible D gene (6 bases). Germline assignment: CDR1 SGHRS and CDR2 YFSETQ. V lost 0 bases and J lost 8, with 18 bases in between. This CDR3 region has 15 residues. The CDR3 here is CASSLALVGGEQQYF. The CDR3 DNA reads TGCGCCAGCAGCTTGGCCCTAGTTGGCGGGGAACAGCAGTACTTC.

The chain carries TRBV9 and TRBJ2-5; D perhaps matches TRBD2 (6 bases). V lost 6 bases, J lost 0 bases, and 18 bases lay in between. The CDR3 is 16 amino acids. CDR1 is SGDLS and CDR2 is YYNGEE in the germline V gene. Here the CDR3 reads CASTKLPGLHQETQYF. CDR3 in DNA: TGTGCCAGCACCAAACTACCGGGACTCCACCAAGAGACCCAGTACTTC.

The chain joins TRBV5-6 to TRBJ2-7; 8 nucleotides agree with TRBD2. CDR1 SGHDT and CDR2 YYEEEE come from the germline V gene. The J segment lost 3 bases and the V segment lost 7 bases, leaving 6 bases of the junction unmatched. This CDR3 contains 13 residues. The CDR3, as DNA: TGTGCCAGCTGTAGCGGGATATTCTACGAGCAGTACTTC. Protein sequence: CASCSGIFYEQYF.

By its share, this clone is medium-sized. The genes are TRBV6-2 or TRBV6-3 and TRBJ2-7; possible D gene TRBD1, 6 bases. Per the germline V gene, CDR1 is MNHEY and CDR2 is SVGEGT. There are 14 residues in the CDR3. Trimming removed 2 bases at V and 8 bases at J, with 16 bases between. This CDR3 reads CASSYRDTSTQQYF. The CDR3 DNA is TGTGCCAGCAGTTACAGGGACACCTCTACGCAGCAGTACTTC.

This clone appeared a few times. DNA for the CDR3: TGTGCCAGCAGCCAAGAGTGGGTGATTCAAGAGACCCAGTACTTC. The encoded protein is CASSQEWVIQETQYF. The J gene is TRBJ2-5, the V gene TRBV4-2; D not resolved. This CDR3 region has 15 residues. V lost 0 bases and J 2 bases, leaving 10 bases between the germline ends. Per germline, CDR1 LGHNA and CDR2 YNFKEQ.

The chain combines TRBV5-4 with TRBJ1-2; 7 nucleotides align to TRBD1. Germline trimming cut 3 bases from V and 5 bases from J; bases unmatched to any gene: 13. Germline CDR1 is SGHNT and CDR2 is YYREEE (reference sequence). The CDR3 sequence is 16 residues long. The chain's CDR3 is CASSSKTTGEGYGYTF. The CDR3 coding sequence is TGTGCCAGCAGCTCGAAAACCACAGGGGAGGGGTATGGCTACACCTTC.

This CDR3 reads CASSPRREQFF. In DNA, the CDR3 is TGTGCCAGCAGTCCCCGACGTGAGCAGTTCTTC. The rearrangement uses TRBV6-2 or TRBV6-3 and TRBJ2-1; D not certain. V lost 5 bases, J lost 9 bases, and 8 bases lay in between. CDR1 is MNHEY, CDR2 SVGEGT, per germline. The CDR3 loop spans 11 amino acids.

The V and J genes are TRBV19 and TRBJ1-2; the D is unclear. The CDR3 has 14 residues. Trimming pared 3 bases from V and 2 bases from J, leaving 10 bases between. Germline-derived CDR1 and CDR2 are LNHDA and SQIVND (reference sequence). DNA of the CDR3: TGTGCCAGTAGTATTAAAACATCAAACTATGGCTACACCTTC. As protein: CASSIKTSNYGYTF. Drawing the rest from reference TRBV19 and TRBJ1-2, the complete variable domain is DGGITQSPKYLFRKEGQNVTLSCEQNLNHDAMYWYRQDPGQGLRLIYYSQIVNDFQKGDIAEGYSVSREKKESFPLTVTSAQKNPTAFYLCASSIKTSNYGYTFGSGTRLTVV.

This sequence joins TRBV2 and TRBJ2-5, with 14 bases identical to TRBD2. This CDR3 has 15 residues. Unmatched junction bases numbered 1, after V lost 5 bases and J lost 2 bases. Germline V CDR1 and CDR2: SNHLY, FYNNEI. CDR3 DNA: TGTGCCAGCAGTCGGACTAGCGGGGGGCAAGAGACCCAGTACTTC. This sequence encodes CASSRTSGGQETQYF.

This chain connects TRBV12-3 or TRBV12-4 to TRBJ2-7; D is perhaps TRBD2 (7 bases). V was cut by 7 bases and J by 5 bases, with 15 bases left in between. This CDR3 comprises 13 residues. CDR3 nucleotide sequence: TGTGCCAGCACCAGGGGTCTAGCGGACGAGCAGTACTTC. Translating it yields CASTRGLADEQYF.

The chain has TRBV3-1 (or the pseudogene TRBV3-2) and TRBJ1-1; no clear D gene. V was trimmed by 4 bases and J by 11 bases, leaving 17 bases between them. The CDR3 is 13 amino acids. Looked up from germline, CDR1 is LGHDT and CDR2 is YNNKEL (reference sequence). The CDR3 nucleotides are TGTGCCAGCAGCCCATACCCCCAGGCCCCGGCTTTCTTT. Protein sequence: CASSPYPQAPAFF.

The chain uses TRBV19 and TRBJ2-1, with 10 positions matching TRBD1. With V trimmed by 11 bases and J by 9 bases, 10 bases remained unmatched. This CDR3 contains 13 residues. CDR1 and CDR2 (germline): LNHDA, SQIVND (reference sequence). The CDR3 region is CAVRDRGWGEQFF. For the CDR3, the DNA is TGTGCCGTCCGGGACAGGGGCTGGGGTGAGCAGTTCTTC.